This T cell receptor beta chain was identified during a study of T cell responses to AZD1222 COVID-19 vaccine (dated by TCRdb to about 2021). Describing the broader study: TCR sequencing covered 230 to 250 trial participants: 207 given two doses of AZD1222 and about 26 given two doses of MenACWY control vaccine. Enrollment into the trials was organized by age into subgroups of 18-55, 56-69 and 70-plus years, and those subgroups contained roughly 160, 29 and 62 TCR-sequenced participants, respectively. Overall study outcomes, separate from this receptor: Most participants were white British and females outnumbered males, and the authors suggested that clonal diversity may have been underestimated. CD4 TCRs associated with the vaccine covered the entire spike protein, and the dominant responses were in regions 160-218 and 743-854. Reportedly, almost half of the unique spike-specific TCRs recognized epitopes lying outside the regions that are mutated in the B.1.351 and B.1.1.7 variants. Conclusions about previously exposed vaccinees are limited because only six or seven AZD1222 recipients were SARS-CoV-2 seropositive at baseline. Because no day 14 peak-response samples were available, repertoires were characterized only after the peak T cell response. The 56-69-year group was small, and its depth increase did not reach significance, likely because of low power. After two AZD1222 doses, spike-specific TCR breadth and depth were significantly higher than at day 0 and than in MenACWY recipients.

Its CDR3 holds 16 amino acids, cysteine through phenylalanine. Only the CDR3 DNA stays, 48 bases, in frame from base 1. Trimming removed 4 bases from V and 0 bases from J; the gene matches leave 6 bases unexplained. Taken from the germline V gene, the CDR1 and CDR2 loops are MGHRA and YSYEKL. The intended sense of this specimen's time point label: about 28 days (+/-7) after the second vaccine dose. Because spike-specific TCR depth and breadth did not differ between the two schedules, AZD1222 recipients who got a second dose at roughly 4 weeks were pooled with those who got a second dose at roughly 12 weeks. Samples from vaccinated people were obtained from the UK trials COV001 and COV002, which included a single-blind randomized controlled phase 2/3 trial of AZD1222 (ChAdOx1 nCoV-19) in healthy adults. For TCRbeta chain sequencing, PBMC samples were collected from trial participants at day 0 and at day 28 after the second dose.

Worth noting for this clone: Its cognate antigen has yet to be identified. No base qualities exist here, and no much larger clone lies one base off it.

The CDR3 regions of human TCRbeta chains were analyzed by immunosequencing. As for the authors' bioinformatics: Repertoire TCRs were matched against a reference library of SARS-CoV-2-specific TCRs generated with the MIRA antigen-specificity platform. Breadth was defined as the fraction of unique TCRs that were SARS-CoV-2-associated, and depth was defined as the fraction of total T cells that were SARS-CoV-2-associated. Using the MIRA data, each spike-specific TCR was assigned both to the spike region to which the TCR was reactive and to a CD4 or CD8 class. Log10-transformed breadth and depth values were compared by one-way ANOVA with Sidak's multiple comparisons tests. TCRdb took this table from immuneACCESS and kept in-frame rearrangements with V and J called. Such tables lack part of the clones; where checked against another copy, unresolved V genes explain under half of the gap, and the rest is unexplained. Clone size and the V and J calls come from that table; the DNA yielded D and trimming. The table for this sample lists approximately 140,000 clones; about 91% of them were counted only once. About 1.9% of the sample belongs to the ten largest clones.

The clonotype was recovered from an adult who received the AZD1222 COVID-19 vaccine. The sample here was peripheral blood, taken 28 days after the second AZD1222 dose. This receptor chain uses TRBV4-1 and TRBJ1-3, and 7 junction bases match TRBD1. The CDR3 region has the sequence CASSPLGQSSGNTIYF. Here is the DNA: TGCGCCAGCAGCCCCCTGGGACAGTCCTCTGGAAACACCATATATTTT.